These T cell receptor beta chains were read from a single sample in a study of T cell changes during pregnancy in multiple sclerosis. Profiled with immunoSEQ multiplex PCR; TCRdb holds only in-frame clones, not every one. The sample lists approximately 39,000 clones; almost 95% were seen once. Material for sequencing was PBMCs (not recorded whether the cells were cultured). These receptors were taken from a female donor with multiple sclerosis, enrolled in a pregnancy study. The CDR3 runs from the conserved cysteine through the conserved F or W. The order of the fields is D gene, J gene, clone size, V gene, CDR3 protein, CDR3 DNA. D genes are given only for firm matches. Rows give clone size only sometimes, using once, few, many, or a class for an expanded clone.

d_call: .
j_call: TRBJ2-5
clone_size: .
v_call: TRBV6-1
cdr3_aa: CASSEVYQGAGVETQYF
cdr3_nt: TGTGCCAGCAGTGAAGTTTACCAGGGGGCGGGAGTAGAGACCCAGTACTTC

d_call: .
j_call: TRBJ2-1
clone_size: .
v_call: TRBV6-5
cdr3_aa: CASSLGGYEQFF
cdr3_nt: TGTGCCAGCAGTCTGGGGGGCTATGAGCAGTTCTTC

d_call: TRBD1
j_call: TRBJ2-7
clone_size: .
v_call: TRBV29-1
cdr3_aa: CSVQRNRDSNHEQYF
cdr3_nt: TGCAGCGTCCAACGCAACCGGGACAGTAACCACGAGCAGTACTTC

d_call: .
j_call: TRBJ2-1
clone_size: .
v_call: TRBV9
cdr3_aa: CASSRYNEQFF
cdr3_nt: TGTGCCAGCAGCAGATACAATGAGCAGTTCTTC

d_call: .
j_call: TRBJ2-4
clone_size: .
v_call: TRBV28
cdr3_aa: CASSPDRDFGIQYF
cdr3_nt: TGTGCCAGCAGCCCTGACCGGGACTTCGGCATTCAGTACTTC

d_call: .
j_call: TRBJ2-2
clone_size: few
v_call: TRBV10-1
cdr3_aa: CASRSDISTGELFF
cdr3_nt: TGCGCCAGCAGGTCGGACATTTCCACCGGGGAGCTGTTTTTT

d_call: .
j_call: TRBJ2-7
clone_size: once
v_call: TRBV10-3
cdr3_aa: CAISEGLEQYF
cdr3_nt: TGTGCCATCAGTGAGGGTTTAGAGCAGTACTTC

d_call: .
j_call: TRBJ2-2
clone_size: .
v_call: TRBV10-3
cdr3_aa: CAISERIRIAEGSGELFF
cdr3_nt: TGTGCCATCAGTGAGCGGATTCGTATAGCGGAGGGGTCCGGGGAGCTGTTTTTT

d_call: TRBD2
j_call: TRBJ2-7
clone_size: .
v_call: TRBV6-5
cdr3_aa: CASSYHRLAGGLRQYF
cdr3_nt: TGTGCCAGCAGTTACCATCGACTAGCGGGAGGTCTCCGGCAGTACTTC

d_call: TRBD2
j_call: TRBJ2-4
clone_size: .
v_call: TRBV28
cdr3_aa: CASSLPVGGAGRNIQYF
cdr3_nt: TGTGCCAGCAGTTTGCCGGTGGGGGGAGCGGGGAGAAACATTCAGTACTTC

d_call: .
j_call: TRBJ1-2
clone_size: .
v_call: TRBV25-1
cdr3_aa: CASSEWEGEGYTF
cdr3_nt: TGTGCCAGCAGTGAATGGGAAGGGGAGGGCTACACCTTC

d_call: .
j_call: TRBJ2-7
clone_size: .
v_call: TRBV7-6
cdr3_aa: CASSAGTLSSYEQYF
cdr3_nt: TGTGCCAGCAGCGCCGGGACACTCAGCTCCTACGAGCAGTACTTC

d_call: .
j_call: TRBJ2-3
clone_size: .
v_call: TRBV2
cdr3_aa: CASTGTDTQYF
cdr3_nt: TGTGCCAGCACAGGCACAGATACGCAGTATTTT

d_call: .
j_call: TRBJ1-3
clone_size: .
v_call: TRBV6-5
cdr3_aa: CASSYSGTETGNTIYF
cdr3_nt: TGTGCCAGCAGTTACTCCGGGACGGAGACTGGAAACACCATATATTTT

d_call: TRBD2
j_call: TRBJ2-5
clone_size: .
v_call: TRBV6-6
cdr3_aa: CASNYQAGGKETQYF
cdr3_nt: TGTGCCAGCAACTACCAAGCGGGAGGAAAAGAGACCCAGTACTTC

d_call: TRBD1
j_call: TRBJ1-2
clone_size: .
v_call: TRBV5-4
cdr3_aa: CASGGTLTGVYGYTF
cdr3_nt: TGTGCCAGCGGTGGAACTCTTACAGGGGTATATGGCTACACCTTC

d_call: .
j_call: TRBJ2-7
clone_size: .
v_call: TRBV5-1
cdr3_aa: CASSFRPGAWDEQYF
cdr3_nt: TGCGCCAGCAGCTTCCGTCCCGGGGCTTGGGACGAGCAGTACTTC

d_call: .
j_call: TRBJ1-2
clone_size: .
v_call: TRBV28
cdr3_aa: CASSRTDSGFYGYTF
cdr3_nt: TGTGCCAGCAGCCGGACCGACAGTGGTTTCTATGGCTACACCTTC

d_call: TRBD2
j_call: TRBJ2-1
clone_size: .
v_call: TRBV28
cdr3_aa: CASALTSASYNEQFF
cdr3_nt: TGTGCCAGCGCTCTGACTAGCGCGTCCTACAATGAGCAGTTCTTC

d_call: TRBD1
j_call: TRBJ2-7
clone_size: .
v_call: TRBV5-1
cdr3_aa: CASSLAGTGFLEQYF
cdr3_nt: TGCGCCAGCAGCCTCGCCGGGACAGGGTTTCTCGAGCAGTACTTC

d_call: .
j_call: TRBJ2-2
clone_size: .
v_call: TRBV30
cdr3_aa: CAWRPIGGELFF
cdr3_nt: TGTGCCTGGAGACCAATTGGCGGGGAGCTGTTTTTT

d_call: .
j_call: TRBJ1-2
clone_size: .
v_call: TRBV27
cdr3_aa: CASSFLGDYGYTF
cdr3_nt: TGTGCCAGCAGTTTCCTGGGGGACTATGGCTACACCTTC

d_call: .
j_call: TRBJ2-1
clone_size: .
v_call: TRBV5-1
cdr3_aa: CASSPGTLYNEQFF
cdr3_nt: TGCGCCAGCAGCCCCGGGACATTGTACAATGAGCAGTTCTTC

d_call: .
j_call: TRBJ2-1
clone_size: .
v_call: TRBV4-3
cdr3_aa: CASSHRDSDYNEQFF
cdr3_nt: TGCGCCAGCAGCCACCGGGACTCGGACTACAATGAGCAGTTCTTC

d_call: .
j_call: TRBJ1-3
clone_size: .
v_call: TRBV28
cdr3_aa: CASSPDHGQPPPGNTIYF
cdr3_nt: TGTGCCAGCAGTCCCGACCATGGACAGCCCCCCCCTGGAAACACCATATATTTT

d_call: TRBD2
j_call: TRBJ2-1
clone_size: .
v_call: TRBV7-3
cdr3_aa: CASSLLTSLLNEQFF
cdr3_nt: TGTGCCAGCAGCTTACTGACTAGCCTCTTAAATGAGCAGTTCTTC

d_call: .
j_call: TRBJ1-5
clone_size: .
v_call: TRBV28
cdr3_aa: CASSGALGNQPQHF
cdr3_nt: TGTGCCAGCAGTGGGGCCCTAGGAAATCAGCCCCAGCATTTT

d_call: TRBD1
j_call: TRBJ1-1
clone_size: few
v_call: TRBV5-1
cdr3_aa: CASRGPTGVGTEAFF
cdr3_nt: TGCGCCAGCCGCGGACCGACAGGGGTCGGCACTGAAGCTTTCTTT

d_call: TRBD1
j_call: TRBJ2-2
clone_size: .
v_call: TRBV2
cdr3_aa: CASKTTGGIGELFF
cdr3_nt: TGTGCCAGCAAAACGACAGGGGGCATCGGGGAGCTGTTTTTT

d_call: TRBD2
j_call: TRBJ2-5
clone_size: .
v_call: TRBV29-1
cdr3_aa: CSVRAAGGWETQYF
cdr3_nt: TGCAGCGTTCGTGCAGCGGGAGGCTGGGAGACCCAGTACTTC

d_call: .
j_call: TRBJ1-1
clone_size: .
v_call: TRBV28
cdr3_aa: CASSLWGGNTEAFF
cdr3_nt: TGTGCCAGCAGTTTATGGGGGGGCAACACTGAAGCTTTCTTT

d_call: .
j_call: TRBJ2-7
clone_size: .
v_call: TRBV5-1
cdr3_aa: CASSFGGANYEQYF
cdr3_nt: TGCGCCAGCAGCTTTGGGGGAGCAAACTACGAGCAGTACTTC

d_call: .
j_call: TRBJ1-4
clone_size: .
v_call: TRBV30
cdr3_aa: CAWSVLREKLFF
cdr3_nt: TGTGCCTGGAGTGTACTCAGGGAAAAACTGTTTTTT

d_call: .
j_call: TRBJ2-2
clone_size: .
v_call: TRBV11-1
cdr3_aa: CASSFQGGLITGELFF
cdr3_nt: TGTGCCAGCAGCTTTCAGGGGGGACTAATAACCGGGGAGCTGTTTTTT

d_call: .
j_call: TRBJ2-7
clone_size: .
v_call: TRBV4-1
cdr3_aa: CASSQVSGPRDEQYF
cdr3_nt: TGCGCCAGCAGCCAAGTGAGCGGGCCTAGGGACGAGCAGTACTTC

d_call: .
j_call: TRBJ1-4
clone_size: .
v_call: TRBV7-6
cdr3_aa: CASSRRTVWETNEKLFF
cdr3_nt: TGTGCCAGCAGCCGACGGACAGTATGGGAGACTAATGAAAAACTGTTTTTT

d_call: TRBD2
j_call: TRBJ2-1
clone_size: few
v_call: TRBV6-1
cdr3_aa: CASSELRGGPGEQFF
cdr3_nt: TGTGCCAGCAGTGAATTGCGGGGAGGGCCGGGTGAGCAGTTCTTC

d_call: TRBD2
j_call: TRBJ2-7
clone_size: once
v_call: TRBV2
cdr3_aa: CASDREGPYEQYF
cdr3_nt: TGTGCCAGCGATAGGGAGGGCCCCTACGAGCAGTACTTC

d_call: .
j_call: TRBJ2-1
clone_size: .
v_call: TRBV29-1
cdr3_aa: CSVARLLTYNEQFF
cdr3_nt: TGCAGCGTTGCCCGCCTACTTACCTACAATGAGCAGTTCTTC

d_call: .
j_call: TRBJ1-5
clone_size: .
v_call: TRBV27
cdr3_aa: CASRRLSGGPQHF
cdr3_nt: TGTGCCAGCAGGCGCTTATCGGGTGGGCCCCAGCATTTT

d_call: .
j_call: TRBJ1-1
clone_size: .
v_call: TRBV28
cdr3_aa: CASSLWGRGQDTEAFF
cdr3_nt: TGTGCCAGCAGTTTATGGGGGAGAGGGCAGGACACTGAAGCTTTCTTT

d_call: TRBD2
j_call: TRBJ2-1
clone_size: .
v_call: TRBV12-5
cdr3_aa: CASGFGALGLAGGPRYNEQFF
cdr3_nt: TGTGCTAGTGGTTTTGGGGCCCTTGGACTAGCGGGAGGGCCTCGCTACAATGAGCAGTTCTTC

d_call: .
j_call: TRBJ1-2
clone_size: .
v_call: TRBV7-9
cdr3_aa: CASSLTRPRYTF
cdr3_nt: TGTGCCAGCAGCTTAACCAGGCCTAGGTACACCTTC

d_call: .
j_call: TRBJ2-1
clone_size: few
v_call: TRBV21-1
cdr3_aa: CASSKWHGLPSSYNEQFF
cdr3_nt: TGTGCCAGCAGCAAATGGCACGGTCTCCCTTCATCCTACAATGAGCAGTTCTTC

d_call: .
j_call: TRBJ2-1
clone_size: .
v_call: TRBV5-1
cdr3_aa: CASSLMSGGHNEQFF
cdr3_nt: TGCGCCAGCAGCTTGATGTCTGGGGGACACAATGAGCAGTTCTTC